This T cell receptor beta chain was identified in a study of radiation and T cells in renal cell carcinoma. Time point defined: baseline pretreatment blood. This sample's treatment: 15 Gy SBRT to primary tumor, nephrectomy 4 weeks later. Assay used: immunoSEQ multiplex PCR; TCRdb lists only in-frame clones, some missing. The sample holds 140,000 to 150,000 clones, about 87% seen once. The TCR sequence derives from a woman in her seventies with renal cell carcinoma. Sequencing was performed on blood, taken from a patient whose treatment included radiotherapy and nephrectomy.

CDR3 in amino acids: CASSPKTWGYEQYF. CDR3 DNA: TGTGCCAGCAGCCCCAAAACATGGGGTTACGAGCAGTACTTC. The rearrangement uses TRBV28 and TRBJ2-7, with unresolved D. Trimming took 6 bases from V and 4 from J, leaving 16 bases between them. The CDR3 sequence is 14 residues long. The germline CDR1 and CDR2 sequences are MDHEN and SYDVKM.